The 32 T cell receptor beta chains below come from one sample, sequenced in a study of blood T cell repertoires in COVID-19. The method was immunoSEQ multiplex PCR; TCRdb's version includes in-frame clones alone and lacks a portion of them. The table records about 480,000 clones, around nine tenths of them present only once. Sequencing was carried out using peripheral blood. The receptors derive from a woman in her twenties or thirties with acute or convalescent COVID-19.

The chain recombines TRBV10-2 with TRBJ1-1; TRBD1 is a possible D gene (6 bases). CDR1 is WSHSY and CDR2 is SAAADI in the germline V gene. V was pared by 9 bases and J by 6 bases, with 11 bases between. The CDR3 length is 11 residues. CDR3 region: CASGGQPEAFF. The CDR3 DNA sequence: TGCGCCAGTGGTGGACAGCCTGAAGCTTTCTTT.

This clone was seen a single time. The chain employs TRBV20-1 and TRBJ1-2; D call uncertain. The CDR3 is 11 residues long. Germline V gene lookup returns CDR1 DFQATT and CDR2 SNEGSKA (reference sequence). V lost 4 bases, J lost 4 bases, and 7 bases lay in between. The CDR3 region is CSANAVYGYTF. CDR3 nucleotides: TGCAGTGCTAACGCGGTCTATGGCTACACCTTC.

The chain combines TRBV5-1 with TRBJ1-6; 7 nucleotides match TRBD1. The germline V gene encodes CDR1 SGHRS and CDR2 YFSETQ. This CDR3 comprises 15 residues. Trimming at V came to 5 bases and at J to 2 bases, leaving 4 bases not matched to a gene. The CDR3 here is CASSLGQAYNSPLHF. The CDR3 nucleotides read TGCGCCAGCAGTTTAGGACAGGCCTATAATTCACCCCTCCACTTT. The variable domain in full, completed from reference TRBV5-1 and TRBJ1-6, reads KAGVTQTPRYLIKTRGQQVTLSCSPISGHRSVSWYQQTPGQGLQFLFEYFSETQRNKGNFPGRFSGRQFSNSRSEMNVSTLELGDSALYLCASSLGQAYNSPLHFGNGTRLTVT.

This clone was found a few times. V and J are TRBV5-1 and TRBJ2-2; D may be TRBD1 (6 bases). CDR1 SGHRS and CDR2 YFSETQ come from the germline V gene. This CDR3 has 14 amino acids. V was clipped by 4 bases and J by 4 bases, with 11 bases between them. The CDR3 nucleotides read TGCGCCAGCAGCGAGGGACAACCCACCGGGGAGCTGTTTTTT. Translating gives CASSEGQPTGELFF. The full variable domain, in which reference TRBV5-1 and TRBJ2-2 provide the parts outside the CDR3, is KAGVTQTPRYLIKTRGQQVTLSCSPISGHRSVSWYQQTPGQGLQFLFEYFSETQRNKGNFPGRFSGRQFSNSRSEMNVSTLELGDSALYLCASSEGQPTGELFFGEGSRLTVL.

For the CDR3, the DNA is TGTGCCAGCAGCTTACAGGGACTAGAGGACAATGAGCAGTTCTTC. Its protein product is CASSLQGLEDNEQFF. The chain couples TRBV11-1 to TRBJ2-1; 8 bases are a match to TRBD2. CDR1 and CDR2 (germline): SGHAT, FQDESV (reference sequence). With V trimmed by 2 bases and J by 5 bases, 5 bases remained unmatched. The CDR3 totals 15 residues.

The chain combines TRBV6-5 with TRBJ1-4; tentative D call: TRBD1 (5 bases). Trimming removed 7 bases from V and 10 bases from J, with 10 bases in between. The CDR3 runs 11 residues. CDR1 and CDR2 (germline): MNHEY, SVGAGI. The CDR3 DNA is TGTGCCAGCACGGAGGGGAGAAAACTGTTTTTT. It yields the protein CASTEGRKLFF.

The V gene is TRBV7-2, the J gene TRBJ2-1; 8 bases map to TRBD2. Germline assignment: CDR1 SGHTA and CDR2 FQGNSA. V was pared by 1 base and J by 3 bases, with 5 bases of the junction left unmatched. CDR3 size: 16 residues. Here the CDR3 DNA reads TGTGCCAGCAGCTTAGTAAGCGGGGGTCACTACAATGAGCAGTTCTTC. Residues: CASSLVSGGHYNEQFF.

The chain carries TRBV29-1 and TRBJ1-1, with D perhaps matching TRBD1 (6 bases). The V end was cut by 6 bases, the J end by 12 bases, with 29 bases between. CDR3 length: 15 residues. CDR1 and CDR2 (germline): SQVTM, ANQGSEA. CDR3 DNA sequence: TGCAGCGTCCAGCCGGGACACCTCTTGGCCTTGGAACCTTTCTTT. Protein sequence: CSVQPGHLLALEPFF.

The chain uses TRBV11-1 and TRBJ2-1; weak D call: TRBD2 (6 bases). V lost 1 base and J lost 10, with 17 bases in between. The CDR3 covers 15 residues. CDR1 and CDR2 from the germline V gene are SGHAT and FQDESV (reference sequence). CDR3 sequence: CASSLGLGRTGEQFF. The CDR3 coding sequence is TGTGCCAGCAGCTTAGGGTTAGGGAGGACGGGCGAGCAGTTCTTC.

The chain's CDR3 is CASSPRGNTDTQYF. CDR3 coding DNA: TGTGCCAGCTCACCAAGGGGGAACACAGATACGCAGTATTTT. The chain joins TRBV18 to TRBJ2-3; TRBD1 is a possible D gene (6 bases). This CDR3 has 14 amino acids. The germline V and J ends were trimmed by 2 bases and 2 bases, with 8 bases remaining between them. CDR1 and CDR2 from the germline V gene are KGHSH and LQKENI.

CDR3 nucleotides: TGTGCCAGCAGTCACCTGCCGGGACAGCAAGAGACCCAGTACTTC. Translation: CASSHLPGQQETQYF. The gene calls are TRBV27 and TRBJ2-5; 7 bases align to TRBD1. V shed 5 bases, J shed 2 bases, and the junction held 8 bases outside the gene matches. Germline assignment: CDR1 MNHEY and CDR2 SMNVEV (reference sequence). This CDR3 is 15 amino acids long.

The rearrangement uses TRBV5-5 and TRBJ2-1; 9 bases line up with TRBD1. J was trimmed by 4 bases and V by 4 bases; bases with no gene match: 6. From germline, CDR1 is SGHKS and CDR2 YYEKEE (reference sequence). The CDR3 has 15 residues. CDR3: CASSLTGTGYNEQFF. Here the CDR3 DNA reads TGTGCCAGCAGCCTAACCGGGACAGGGTACAATGAGCAGTTCTTC.

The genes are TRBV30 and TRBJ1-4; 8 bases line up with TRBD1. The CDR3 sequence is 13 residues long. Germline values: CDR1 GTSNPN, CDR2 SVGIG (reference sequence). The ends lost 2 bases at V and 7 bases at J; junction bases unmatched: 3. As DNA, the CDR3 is TGTGCCTGGAGTACAGGGGGAAGTGAAAAACTGTTTTTT. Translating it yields CAWSTGGSEKLFF.

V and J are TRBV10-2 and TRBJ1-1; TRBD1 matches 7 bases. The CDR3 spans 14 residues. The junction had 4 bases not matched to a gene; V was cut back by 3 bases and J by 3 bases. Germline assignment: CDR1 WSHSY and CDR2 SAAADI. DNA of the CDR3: TGCGCCAGCAGTGAAGTCAGGGGGGACACTGAAGCTTTCTTT. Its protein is CASSEVRGDTEAFF.

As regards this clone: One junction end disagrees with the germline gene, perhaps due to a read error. CDR3 sequence: CASTYVGGTEAFF. The DNA of the CDR3 is TGTGCCAGCACTTACGTAGGGGGCACTGAAGCTTTCTTT. V gene TRBV6-6 combines with J gene TRBJ1-1; the D gene is possibly TRBD1 (6 bases). CDR3 length equals 13 residues. In germline, CDR1 is MNHNY, CDR2 SVGAGI (reference sequence).

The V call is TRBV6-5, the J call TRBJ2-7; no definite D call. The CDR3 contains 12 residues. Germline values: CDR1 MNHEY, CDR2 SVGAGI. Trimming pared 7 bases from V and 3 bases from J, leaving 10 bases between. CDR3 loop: CASTHPGYEQYF. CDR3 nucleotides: TGTGCCAGCACCCACCCCGGCTACGAGCAGTACTTC.

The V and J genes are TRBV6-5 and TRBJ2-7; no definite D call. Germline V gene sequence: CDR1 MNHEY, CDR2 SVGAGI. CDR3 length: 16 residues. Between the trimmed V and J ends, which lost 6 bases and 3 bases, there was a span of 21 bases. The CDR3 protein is CASRYPTNRTDYEQYF. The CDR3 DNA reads TGTGCCAGCAGGTACCCTACTAACCGAACGGACTACGAGCAGTACTTC.

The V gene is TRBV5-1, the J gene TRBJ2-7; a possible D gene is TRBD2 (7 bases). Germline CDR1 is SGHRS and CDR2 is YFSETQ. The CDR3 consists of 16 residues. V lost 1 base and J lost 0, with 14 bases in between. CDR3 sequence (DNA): TGCGCCAGCAGCTTGAGGGCGGGGGCCAACTCCTACGAGCAGTACTTC. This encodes CASSLRAGANSYEQYF.

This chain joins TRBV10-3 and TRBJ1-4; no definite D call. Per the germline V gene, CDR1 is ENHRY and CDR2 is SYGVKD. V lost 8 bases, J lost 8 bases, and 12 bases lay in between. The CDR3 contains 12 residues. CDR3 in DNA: TGTGCCATCGTCCAGGTCAGAGAAAAACTGTTTTTT. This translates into CAIVQVREKLFF.

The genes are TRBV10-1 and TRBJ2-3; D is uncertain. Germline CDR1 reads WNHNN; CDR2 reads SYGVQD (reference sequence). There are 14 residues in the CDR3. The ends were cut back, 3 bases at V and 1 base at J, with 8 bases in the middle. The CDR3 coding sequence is TGCGCCAGCAGTGATACAGCTCGCACAGATACGCAGTATTTT. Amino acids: CASSDTARTDTQYF.

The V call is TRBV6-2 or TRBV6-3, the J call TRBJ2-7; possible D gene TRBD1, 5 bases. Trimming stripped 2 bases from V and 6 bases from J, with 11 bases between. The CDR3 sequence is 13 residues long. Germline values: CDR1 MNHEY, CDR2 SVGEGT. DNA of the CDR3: TGTGCCAGCAGTTACGTCGCAACAGGCGAGCAGTACTTC. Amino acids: CASSYVATGEQYF.

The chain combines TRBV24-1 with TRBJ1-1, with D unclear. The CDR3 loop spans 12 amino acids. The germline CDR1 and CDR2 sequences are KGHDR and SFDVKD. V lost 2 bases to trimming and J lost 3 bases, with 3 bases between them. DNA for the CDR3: TGTGCCACCAGTGATTCAGACACTGAAGCTTTCTTT. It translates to CATSDSDTEAFF.

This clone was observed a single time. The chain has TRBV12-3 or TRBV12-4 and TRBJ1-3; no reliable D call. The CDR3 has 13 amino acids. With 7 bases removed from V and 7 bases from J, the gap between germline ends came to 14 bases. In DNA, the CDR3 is TGTGCCAGCACACTGGCAGGTCTGAACACCATATATTTT. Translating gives CASTLAGLNTIYF.

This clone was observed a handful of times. The DNA of the CDR3 is TGTGCCAGCAGCCAGACGGACAGGGGTGGCGAGCAGTACTTC. Its translation: CASSQTDRGGEQYF. The J gene is TRBJ2-7, the V gene TRBV3-1 (or the pseudogene TRBV3-2); 9 bases align to TRBD1. V lost 3 bases and J lost 6; bases outside the gene matches: 6. The germline gives CDR1 LGHDT, CDR2 YNNKEL (reference sequence). This CDR3 spans 14 amino acids.

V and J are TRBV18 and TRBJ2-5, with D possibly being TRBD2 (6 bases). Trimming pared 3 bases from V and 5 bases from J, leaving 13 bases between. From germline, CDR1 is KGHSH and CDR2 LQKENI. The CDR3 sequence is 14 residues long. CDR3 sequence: CASSPTAGRETQYF. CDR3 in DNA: TGTGCCAGCTCACCCACGGCAGGGAGGGAGACCCAGTACTTC.

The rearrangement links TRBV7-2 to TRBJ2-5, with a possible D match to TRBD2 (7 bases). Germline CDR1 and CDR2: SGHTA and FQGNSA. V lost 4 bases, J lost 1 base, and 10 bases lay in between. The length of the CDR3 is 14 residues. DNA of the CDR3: TGTGCCAGCAGCTCGGGGGGCCTCCAAGAGACCCAGTACTTC. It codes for CASSSGGLQETQYF.

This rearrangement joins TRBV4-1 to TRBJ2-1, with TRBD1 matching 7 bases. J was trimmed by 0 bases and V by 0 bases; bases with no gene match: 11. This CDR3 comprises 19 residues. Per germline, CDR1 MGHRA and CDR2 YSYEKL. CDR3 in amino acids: CASSQDRPRSGGSYNEQFF. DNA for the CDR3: TGCGCCAGCAGCCAAGATCGTCCCCGTTCAGGGGGCTCCTACAATGAGCAGTTCTTC.

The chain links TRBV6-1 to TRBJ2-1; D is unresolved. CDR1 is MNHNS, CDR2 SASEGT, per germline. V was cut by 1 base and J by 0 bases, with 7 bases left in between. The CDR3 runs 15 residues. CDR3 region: CASSEGQASYNEQFF. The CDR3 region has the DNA TGTGCCAGCAGTGAAGGACAAGCCTCCTACAATGAGCAGTTCTTC.

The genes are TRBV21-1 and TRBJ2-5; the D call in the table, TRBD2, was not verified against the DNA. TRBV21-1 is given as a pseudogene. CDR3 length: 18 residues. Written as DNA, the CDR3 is TGTGCCAGCACCAAAACTCTACCCTTCGGGAGAGACCAAGAGACCCAGTACTTC. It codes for CASTKTLPFGRDQETQYF.

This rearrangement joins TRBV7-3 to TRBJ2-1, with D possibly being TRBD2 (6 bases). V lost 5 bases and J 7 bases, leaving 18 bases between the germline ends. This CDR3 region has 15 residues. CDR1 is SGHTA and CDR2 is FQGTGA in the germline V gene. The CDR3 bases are TGTGCCAGCAGCCCACAACCCCGGGGGTGGAATGAGCAGTTCTTC. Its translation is CASSPQPRGWNEQFF.

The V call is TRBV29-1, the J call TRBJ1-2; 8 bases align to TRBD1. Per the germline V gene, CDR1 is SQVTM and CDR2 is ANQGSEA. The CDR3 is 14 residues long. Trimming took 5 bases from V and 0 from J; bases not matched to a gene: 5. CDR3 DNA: TGCAGCGTTCGGACAGGGTCGACTAACTATGGCTACACCTTC. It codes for CSVRTGSTNYGYTF.

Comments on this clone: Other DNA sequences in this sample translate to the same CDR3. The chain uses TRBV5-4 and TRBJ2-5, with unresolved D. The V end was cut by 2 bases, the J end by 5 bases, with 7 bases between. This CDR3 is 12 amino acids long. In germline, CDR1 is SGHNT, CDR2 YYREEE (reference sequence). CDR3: CASSLTSETQYF. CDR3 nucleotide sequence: TGTGCCAGCAGCTTAACTTCGGAGACCCAGTACTTC.